The rows below give T cell receptor beta chains drawn from one sample of a study of persistence of HIV-infected CD4 T cells. These receptors lack a known antigen. Here immunoSEQ multiplex PCR was the method, and the copy in TCRdb shows in-frame clones only, minus some. The sample carries tens of thousands of clones, 80% to 90% recorded once. This sample comprised CD4+ T cells sorted from PBMCs after 18-hour stimulation, obtained from a patient who received antiretroviral therapy. The origin of the receptors is an adult man with HIV who was CMV-seropositive. Each CDR3 is given with its conserved first and last residue. The D gene is left open where the match is weak. Expanded clones are given a class, and other clones once, few, many or no size at all.

TRBV18	.	TRBJ1-4	.	TGTGCCAGCTCACCACCGGGGACGGCTAATGAAAAACTGTTTTTT	CASSPPGTANEKLFF
TRBV19	.	TRBJ2-1	.	TGTGCCAGTAGTATAGGTAATAGCAATGAGCAGTTCTTC	CASSIGNSNEQFF
TRBV28	.	TRBJ1-4	.	TGTGCCAGCAGTTTGAAGGGTTTTGAAAAACTGTTTTTT	CASSLKGFEKLFF
TRBV19	few	TRBJ1-2	.	TGTGCCAGTACTCAGGAAAACTATGGCTACACCTTC	CASTQENYGYTF
TRBV6-2/TRBV6-3	few	TRBJ1-1	.	TGTGCCAGCAGTTCGCCGGGACTCCGGAGGAACACTGAAGCTTTCTTT	CASSSPGLRRNTEAFF
TRBV7-2	.	TRBJ2-7	TRBD2	TGTGCCAGCAGCTTAACCGCTAGCGGGGGGGCACACGAGCAGTACTTC	CASSLTASGGAHEQYF
TRBV18	.	TRBJ2-2	.	TGTGCCACCCGAACCGAACTCACCGGGGAGCTGTTTTTT	CATRTELTGELFF
TRBV30	.	TRBJ1-2	.	TGTGCCAAGGGGAGAGCCCCCTATGGCTACACCTTC	CAKGRAPYGYTF
TRBV3-1/TRBV3-2	.	TRBJ2-7	.	TGTGCCAGCAGCCAAAATATTGGGCTATTGCTGAGCTCCTACGAGCAGTACTTC	CASSQNIGLLLSSYEQYF
TRBV6-2/TRBV6-3	.	TRBJ2-1	TRBD2	TGTGCCAGCAGTTACACACTAGCGGGGATGAATGAGCAGTTCTTC	CASSYTLAGMNEQFF
TRBV3-1/TRBV3-2	.	TRBJ2-3	TRBD2	TGTGCCACTTCGGGGGGGCTGGGAGATACGCAGTATTTT	CATSGGLGDTQYF
TRBV27	.	TRBJ2-7	TRBD1	TGTGCCAGCAGAATCGACAGGGTAGCTAGCGAGCAGTACTTC	CASRIDRVASEQYF
TRBV6-2/TRBV6-3	few	TRBJ2-7	.	TGTGCCAGCAGCTCCCCGGTCCCCTACGAGCAGTACTTC	CASSSPVPYEQYF
TRBV7-2	.	TRBJ2-7	TRBD1	TGTGCCAGCAGCTTAGCGGACAGGACCTACGAGCAGTACTTC	CASSLADRTYEQYF
TRBV7-9	.	TRBJ2-7	TRBD1	TGTGCCAGCAGCCCGGGACAGGGATACGAGCAGTACTTC	CASSPGQGYEQYF
TRBV5-1	once	TRBJ2-1	.	TGCGCCAGCAGCTTGACAACTAATGAGCAGTTCTTC	CASSLTTNEQFF
TRBV6-1	.	TRBJ2-3	.	TGTGCCAGCAGTGAGAGGGCCCCGGTGCTTACGCAGTATTTT	CASSERAPVLTQYF
TRBV6-5	.	TRBJ1-4	TRBD1	TGTGCCAGCGCCCTGACAGGGAATGAAAAACTGTTTTTT	CASALTGNEKLFF
TRBV2	.	TRBJ1-5	TRBD1	TGTGCCAGCAGACCACAGGGGTATATTCAGCCCCAGCATTTT	CASRPQGYIQPQHF
TRBV7-2	once	TRBJ1-3	.	TGTGCCAGCAGCGCAGAGGGGGGGTCTGGAAACACCATATATTTT	CASSAEGGSGNTIYF
TRBV28	.	TRBJ1-2	TRBD1	TGTGCCAGCAGTTTAGGAGGGGGCGACTATGGCTACACCTTC	CASSLGGGDYGYTF
TRBV4-2	.	TRBJ1-4	TRBD1	TGTGCCAGCAGCCCCGGGCAGGGGGAGGAAAAACTGTTTTTT	CASSPGQGEEKLFF
TRBV19	once	TRBJ2-3	TRBD2	TGTGCCAGTAGTCCTAGCGGGGGGGCTACAGATACGCAGTATTTT	CASSPSGGATDTQYF
TRBV6-5	once	TRBJ2-7	.	TGTGCCAGCAGTTACGGGGTGTACTCCTACGAGCAGTACTTC	CASSYGVYSYEQYF
TRBV11-2	.	TRBJ2-7	TRBD1	TGTGCCAGCAGCTTAGATGGCGGAGGGACAGGGTTTCAATACGAGCAGTACTTC	CASSLDGGGTGFQYEQYF
TRBV7-2	.	TRBJ2-7	.	TGTGCCAGCAGCCCGCGAGACGAGCAGTACTTC	CASSPRDEQYF
TRBV18	.	TRBJ2-5	.	TGTGCCAGCTCACCACTTAGCGGCAAACAAGAGACCCAGTACTTC	CASSPLSGKQETQYF
TRBV6-1	.	TRBJ2-4	.	TGTGCCAGCAGTGAAAGGGGGGGGCTGGGGAACATTCAGTACTTC	CASSERGGLGNIQYF
TRBV7-3	.	TRBJ2-7	TRBD1	TGTGCCAGCAGCCCCGAACCCCGAGGGGGCCCTTACGAGCAGTACTTC	CASSPEPRGGPYEQYF
TRBV7-9	.	TRBJ1-5	.	TGTGCCAGCAGCGCGGGAGGCAATCAGCCCCAGCATTTT	CASSAGGNQPQHF
TRBV12-3/TRBV12-4	few	TRBJ2-7	.	TGTGCCAGCAGTTCACACAGGGTTTACGAGCAGTACTTC	CASSSHRVYEQYF
TRBV7-9	.	TRBJ1-3	TRBD1	TGTGCCAGCAGCTTAGACAGGGGCGCTGGAAACACCATATATTTT	CASSLDRGAGNTIYF
TRBV6-1	once	TRBJ1-2	.	TGTGCCAGCAGTGAAGCTTTACAGCTCTATGGCTACACCTTC	CASSEALQLYGYTF
TRBV30	few	TRBJ1-6	.	TGTGCCTGGAATGGACAGACCAATTCACCCCTCCACTTT	CAWNGQTNSPLHF
TRBV5-1	.	TRBJ1-4	.	TGCGCCAGCAGCATTCTTGGGGCAACTAATGAAAAACTGTTTTTT	CASSILGATNEKLFF
TRBV6-5	.	TRBJ1-6	.	TGTGCCAGCAGAATAACGGGGAATTCACCCCTCCACTTT	CASRITGNSPLHF
TRBV27	.	TRBJ1-5	TRBD1	TGTGCCAGCAGTTTCCAGGGGGTGAATCAGCCCCAGCATTTT	CASSFQGVNQPQHF
TRBV19	.	TRBJ2-1	.	TGTGCCAGTAGTAAAATGGGGGGTTATAATGAGCAGTTCTTC	CASSKMGGYNEQFF
TRBV13	.	TRBJ2-1	TRBD2	TGTGCCAGCAGCTTAGATATAACTAGCGGGGGAGACAATGAGCAGTTCTTC	CASSLDITSGGDNEQFF
TRBV6-5	.	TRBJ1-2	.	TGTGCCAGCAGTTACTCGCGGGGGCAGGGCTATGGCTACACCTTC	CASSYSRGQGYGYTF
TRBV28	.	TRBJ2-2	.	TGTGCCAGCACCCTGCTGAGCACCGGGGAGCTGTTTTTT	CASTLLSTGELFF
TRBV7-2	.	TRBJ2-7	TRBD1	TGTGCCAGCAGCTTAGGGTCGGGACAGGGAGGTAGGGAGCAGTACTTC	CASSLGSGQGGREQYF
TRBV5-1	.	TRBJ2-1	.	TGCGCCAGCAGCTTGAGGGTCGGTTCCTACAATGAGCAGTTCTTC	CASSLRVGSYNEQFF
TRBV19	once	TRBJ1-6	.	TGTGCCAGTAGTATTGGAAGAATTAATTCACCCCTCCACTTT	CASSIGRINSPLHF
TRBV11-3	.	TRBJ2-5	.	TGTGCCAGCAGCTCTTCCCGGGGGCAAGAGACCCAGTACTTC	CASSSSRGQETQYF
TRBV6-2/TRBV6-3	once	TRBJ2-7	.	TGTGCCAGCAGTCCCCTCAGGCTTAGCTCCTACGAGCAGTACTTC	CASSPLRLSSYEQYF
TRBV5-1	once	TRBJ2-7	TRBD1	TGCGCCAGCAGCTTGGAATCAGGGACAGGGGGCTCGCAGTACTTC	CASSLESGTGGSQYF
TRBV5-4	.	TRBJ2-1	TRBD2	TGTGCCAGCAGCTCCGGGACTAGCGGGGGTAATGAGCAGTTCTTC	CASSSGTSGGNEQFF
TRBV6-2/TRBV6-3	.	TRBJ2-3	.	TGTGCCAGCAGTTCCCCTAGCCTCGCTGGAGATACGCAGTATTTT	CASSSPSLAGDTQYF
TRBV28	.	TRBJ2-5	TRBD2	TGTGCCAGCAGTTACGGGGGGGGCCAAGAGACCCAGTACTTC	CASSYGGGQETQYF
TRBV28	.	TRBJ2-7	TRBD1	TGTGCCAGCAGCTCACCGGGACAGGCCAATTACGAGCAGTACTTC	CASSSPGQANYEQYF
TRBV27	.	TRBJ2-5	TRBD1	TGTGCCAGCAGTTCTCAGGGGACAGGGGTGAAGGCCCAGTACTTC	CASSSQGTGVKAQYF
TRBV30	.	TRBJ1-4	.	TGTGCCTGGAGTTCTATGGAGGCCCAAGGTGAAAAACTGTTTTTT	CAWSSMEAQGEKLFF
TRBV19	few	TRBJ1-5	TRBD1	TGTGCCAGTAGGACGAAAGGGACAGGGAGCAGAGGGAGCAATCAGCCCCAGCATTTT	CASRTKGTGSRGSNQPQHF
TRBV20-1	.	TRBJ2-5	TRBD2	TGCAGTGCTAGTCCCACTAGCGGGGTGCGAGAGACCCAGTACTTC	CSASPTSGVRETQYF
TRBV11-3	.	TRBJ2-2	TRBD1	TGTGCCAGCAGCTCAAGGACAGGGAACACCGGGGAGCTGTTTTTT	CASSSRTGNTGELFF
TRBV9	few	TRBJ1-2	.	TGTGCCAGCAGCACAAACTATGGCTACACCTTC	CASSTNYGYTF
TRBV5-4	.	TRBJ1-1	TRBD1	TGTGCCAGCAGCTCAGGGGACAGGATACGGAACACTGAAGCTTTCTTT	CASSSGDRIRNTEAFF
TRBV18	.	TRBJ2-7	TRBD1	TGTGCCAGCTCACCCCGGACAGGGCTAGACTACGAGCAGTACTTC	CASSPRTGLDYEQYF
TRBV5-1	.	TRBJ2-1	.	TGCGCCAGCAGCTTGGGTCACAGGGACTCAATATCGGATGAGCAGTTCTTC	CASSLGHRDSISDEQFF